The next 6 T cell receptor beta chains were all read from a single sample in a study of blood T cell repertoires in COVID-19. Assay used: immunoSEQ multiplex PCR; TCRdb lists only in-frame clones, some missing. The sample consists of tens of thousands of clones, approximately 80% of them appearing once. Sequencing input: peripheral blood. Receptor source: a man between 45 and 60 years old with active COVID-19.

The V call is TRBV7-6, the J call TRBJ2-3, with 8 bases that match TRBD2. The CDR3 covers 16 residues. Germline V gene data show CDR1 as SGHVS and CDR2 as FNYEAQ. With V trimmed by 5 bases and J by 2 bases, 9 bases remained unmatched. The CDR3 reads CASSPGGLSSTDTQYF. The CDR3 DNA reads TGTGCCAGCAGCCCGGGGGGGTTATCCTCCACAGATACGCAGTATTTT.

The chain has TRBV4-3 and TRBJ2-6; D may be TRBD2 (5 bases). V was clipped by 4 bases and J by 0 bases, with 16 bases between them. The CDR3 is made up of 18 amino acids. Germline V lookup: CDR1 LGHNA, CDR2 YSLEER. CDR3 residues: CASSLELASSSGANVLTF. In DNA, the CDR3 is TGCGCCAGCAGCCTAGAATTAGCGTCGAGCTCTGGGGCCAACGTCCTGACTTTC.

V usage is TRBV6-1 and J usage is TRBJ2-7, with 10 positions matching TRBD2. After removal of 0 bases from V and 10 bases from J, the junction contained 18 bases not matched to a gene. CDR1 and CDR2 from the germline V gene are MNHNS and SASEGT. This CDR3 contains 18 residues. The CDR3 coding sequence is TGTGCCAGCAGTGAAGCCCCTTCTTGGGCTAGCGGGGGCCTGCGTCAGTACTTC. Amino acid sequence: CASSEAPSWASGGLRQYF.

The V call is TRBV18, the J call TRBJ1-6; D is unclear. Germline V gene data show CDR1 as KGHSH and CDR2 as LQKENI. CDR3 length: 12 residues. Trimming stripped 2 bases from V and 10 bases from J, with 6 bases between. This CDR3 is CASSPENSPLHF. DNA for the CDR3: TGTGCCAGCTCACCAGAGAACTCACCCCTCCACTTT.

The CDR3 region is CASSRQGGTEAFF. The CDR3 DNA is TGCGCCAGCAGCCGACAGGGGGGGACTGAAGCTTTCTTT. This chain joins TRBV5-1 and TRBJ1-1; 9 bases are shared with TRBD1. V shed 4 bases and J 5 bases; nucleotides not matched to a gene: 3. The germline V gene has CDR1 SGHRS and CDR2 YFSETQ. The CDR3 has 13 residues. Using reference TRBV5-1 and TRBJ1-1 for the parts outside the CDR3, the full variable domain is KAGVTQTPRYLIKTRGQQVTLSCSPISGHRSVSWYQQTPGQGLQFLFEYFSETQRNKGNFPGRFSGRQFSNSRSEMNVSTLELGDSALYLCASSRQGGTEAFFGQGTRLTVV.

The rearrangement joins TRBV29-1 to TRBJ1-1; TRBD1 might be the D (6 bases). The CDR3 loop spans 12 amino acids. Between the trimmed V and J ends, which lost 6 bases and 5 bases, there was a span of 13 bases. Germline CDR1 SQVTM, CDR2 ANQGSEA. The CDR3 sequence is CSVGAPTTEAFF. The CDR3 nucleotides are TGCAGCGTGGGGGCCCCGACGACTGAAGCTTTCTTT.